A selection of T cell receptor beta chains follows, all from one sample in a study of T cells in Graves' hyperthyroidism and ophthalmopathy. TCRdb redid the calling of the multiplex PCR reads with MiXCR, one entry per CDR3 protein. This table holds under 400,000 distinct CDR3 sequences, 21% found once. Material: blood. These TCRs come from a woman in her forties or fifties with Graves' hyperthyroidism. Each CDR3 is given with its conserved first and last residue. The D gene is left open where the match is weak. Clone size, where shown, is once, few, many, or a class for clones that have expanded.

CDR3: CASSSPGIGNQPQHF; DNA: TGTGCCAGCAGTTCCCCAGGGATTGGAAATCAGCCCCAGCATTTT; D: -; size: many; V: TRBV28; J: TRBJ1-5
CDR3: CASSLLRANTGELFF; DNA: TGTGCCAGCAGCTTGCTGCGCGCTAACACCGGGGAGCTGTTTTTT; D: -; size: -; V: TRBV5-6; J: TRBJ2-2
CDR3: CSARRGGGGAYNEQFF; DNA: TGCAGTGCCCGGAGGGGCGGAGGAGGTGCCTACAATGAGCAGTTCTTC; D: -; size: -; V: TRBV20-1; J: TRBJ2-1
CDR3: CASSLSGTTNTGELFF; DNA: TGTGCCAGCAGTTTATCCGGGACTACCAACACCGGGGAGCTGTTTTTT; D: TRBD2; size: few; V: TRBV27; J: TRBJ2-2
CDR3: CASSLRTENTEAFF; DNA: TGTGCCAGCAGTTTACGGACAGAGAACACTGAAGCTTTCTTT; D: -; size: many; V: TRBV6-1; J: TRBJ1-1
CDR3: CASSTWTARNEQFF; DNA: TGTGCCAGCAGTACGTGGACAGCGCGCAATGAGCAGTTCTTC; D: -; size: -; V: TRBV27; J: TRBJ2-1
CDR3: CASSEPIVNTEAFF; DNA: TGTGCCAGCAGTGAGCCGATAGTGAACACTGAAGCTTTCTTT; D: -; size: many; V: TRBV2; J: TRBJ1-1
CDR3: CASSWDRVGAGELFF; DNA: TGCGCCAGCAGCTGGGACAGGGTCGGCGCCGGGGAGCTGTTTTTT; D: TRBD1; size: -; V: TRBV5-1; J: TRBJ2-2
CDR3: CASRPAGTGGYDTQYF; DNA: TGTGCCAGCAGACCTGCCGGGACAGGGGGGTACGATACGCAGTATTTT; D: TRBD1; size: few; V: TRBV28; J: TRBJ2-3
CDR3: CATSRVHIYGYTF; DNA: TGTGCCACCAGCAGAGTCCATATCTATGGCTACACCTTC; D: -; size: -; V: TRBV15; J: TRBJ1-2
CDR3: CASSLMGQGGYGYTF; DNA: TGTGCCAGCAGTTTGATGGGACAGGGCGGCTATGGCTACACCTTC; D: TRBD1; size: many; V: TRBV7-2; J: TRBJ1-2
CDR3: CASNAGSRGTGELFF; DNA: TGTGCCAGCAACGCAGGGTCGCGGGGCACCGGGGAGCTGTTTTTT; D: -; size: -; V: TRBV9; J: TRBJ2-2
CDR3: CATSETTETQYF; DNA: TGTGCCACCAGTGAGACAACAGAGACCCAGTACTTC; D: -; size: few; V: TRBV24-1; J: TRBJ2-5
CDR3: CASSATSGGHNEQFF; DNA: TGTGCCAGCTCAGCAACTAGCGGGGGCCACAATGAGCAGTTCTTC; D: TRBD2; size: many; V: TRBV18; J: TRBJ2-1
CDR3: CSVHRDGGELFF; DNA: TGCAGCGTTCACAGGGATGGCGGGGAGCTGTTTTTT; D: -; size: many; V: TRBV29-1; J: TRBJ2-2
CDR3: CASSPGGSGSKNIQYF; DNA: TGTGCCAGCTCACCGGGAGGGTCGGGAAGCAAAAACATTCAGTACTTC; D: TRBD2; size: -; V: TRBV18; J: TRBJ2-4
CDR3: CASSQAGVSTDTQYF; DNA: TGTGCCAGCAGCCAAGCAGGGGTCAGCACAGATACGCAGTATTTT; D: -; size: few; V: TRBV3-1; J: TRBJ2-3
CDR3: CASSMDRGRGTF; DNA: TGCGCCAGCAGCATGGACAGGGGGCGCGGGACCTTC; D: TRBD1; size: many; V: TRBV5-1; J: TRBJ1-2
CDR3: CSARPSAGELFF; DNA: TGCAGTGCTAGGCCATCTGCCGGGGAGCTGTTTTTT; D: -; size: many; V: TRBV20-1; J: TRBJ2-2
CDR3: CARSRETEAFF; DNA: TGTGCTCGGAGCAGGGAAACTGAAGCTTTCTTT; D: -; size: many; V: TRBV30; J: TRBJ1-1
CDR3: CASSYSMNRQETQYF; DNA: TGTGCCAGCAGTTACTCGATGAACAGGCAAGAGACCCAGTACTTC; D: -; size: few; V: TRBV6-2/TRBV6-3; J: TRBJ2-5
CDR3: CASSLGSGTTDTQYF; DNA: TGCGCCAGCAGCTTGGGGAGCGGAACCACAGATACGCAGTATTTT; D: -; size: many; V: TRBV5-1; J: TRBJ2-3
CDR3: CASSLVTGTGPTDTQYF; DNA: TGTGCCAGCAGTTTAGTCACCGGGACAGGGCCCACAGATACGCAGTATTTT; D: TRBD1; size: many; V: TRBV27; J: TRBJ2-3
CDR3: CASSLSRGGQPQHF; DNA: TGTGCCAGCAGTTTATCCAGGGGAGGGCAGCCCCAGCATTTT; D: -; size: few; V: TRBV27; J: TRBJ1-5
CDR3: CASSSGGRPNQPQHF; DNA: TGTGCCAGCAGCTCTGGGGGGCGACCCAATCAGCCCCAGCATTTT; D: -; size: many; V: TRBV9; J: TRBJ1-5
CDR3: CASSLVGGRQGAEAFF; DNA: TGTGCCAGCAGCTTAGTGGGGGGGAGACAGGGGGCTGAAGCTTTCTTT; D: TRBD1; size: many; V: TRBV7-2; J: TRBJ1-1
CDR3: CSARRELPYEQYF; DNA: TGCAGTGCTAGGCGGGAGCTTCCCTACGAGCAGTACTTC; D: TRBD2; size: many; V: TRBV20-1; J: TRBJ2-7
CDR3: CASSRDRSLAGRTDTQYF; DNA: TGTGCCAGCAGCCGGGACAGGTCTCTAGCGGGGCGCACAGATACGCAGTATTTT; D: -; size: few; V: TRBV14; J: TRBJ2-3
CDR3: CASSLDQETQYF; DNA: TGTGCCAGCAGCCTCGATCAAGAGACCCAGTACTTC; D: -; size: many; V: TRBV5-8; J: TRBJ2-5
CDR3: CASLGGSGDYNEQFF; DNA: TGTGCCTCCCTAGGGGGTAGCGGGGACTACAATGAGCAGTTCTTC; D: TRBD2; size: many; V: TRBV7-9; J: TRBJ2-1
CDR3: CASSLGTGFADTQYF; DNA: TGTGCCAGCAGCTTAGGGACAGGGTTCGCAGATACGCAGTATTTT; D: TRBD1; size: -; V: TRBV7-2; J: TRBJ2-3
CDR3: CASSGILGLAGAFYNEQFF; DNA: TGTGCCAGCAGTGGAATACTGGGACTAGCGGGAGCTTTCTACAATGAGCAGTTCTTC; D: TRBD2; size: many; V: TRBV6-1; J: TRBJ2-1
CDR3: CASSRNHEQYF; DNA: TGTGCCAGCAGTCGGAACCACGAGCAGTACTTC; D: -; size: many; V: TRBV28; J: TRBJ2-7
CDR3: CASSEYTGPYGYTF; DNA: TGTGCCAGCAGTGAATATACAGGGCCATATGGCTACACCTTC; D: -; size: few; V: TRBV25-1; J: TRBJ1-2
CDR3: CASSTGGTKWGEQYF; DNA: TGCGCCAGCAGCACGGGGGGGACAAAATGGGGCGAGCAGTACTTC; D: TRBD2; size: once; V: TRBV5-1; J: TRBJ2-7
CDR3: CASSSGTGGSEAFF; DNA: TGTGCCAGTAGTTCCGGGACAGGGGGCTCTGAAGCTTTCTTT; D: TRBD1; size: -; V: TRBV19; J: TRBJ1-1
CDR3: CSARGTKFYEQYF; DNA: TGCAGTGCCCGGGGTACCAAATTCTACGAGCAGTACTTC; D: -; size: -; V: TRBV20-1; J: TRBJ2-7
CDR3: CSATQGTSGWGDEQFF; DNA: TGCAGTGCTACACAGGGGACTAGCGGGTGGGGGGATGAGCAGTTCTTC; D: TRBD2; size: many; V: TRBV20-1; J: TRBJ2-1
CDR3: CASSVDRLLAKNIQYF; DNA: TGCGCCAGCAGCGTTGACAGACTTCTAGCCAAAAACATTCAGTACTTC; D: -; size: few; V: TRBV5-1; J: TRBJ2-4